Following are 2 T cell receptor beta chains from one sample sequenced in a study of T-cell reconstitution after alpha-beta-depleted transplantation in children. Preparation of the TCRbeta library was carried out with unique molecular identifiers. TCRdb re-derived calls from the PCR reads in MiXCR, one entry per CDR3 protein. Of about 610,000 distinct CDR3 sequences in the sample, roughly a tenth were seen once. This material consisted of PBMCs from the stem cell graft donor, taken from the stem cell graft. These receptors originate from a human donor who donated a stem cell graft to a child with acute myeloid leukemia.

This clonotype came up many times. V is TRBV24-1 and J is TRBJ2-2, with D unresolved. Trimming left V 8 bases short and J 1 base short, with 7 bases between. The germline CDR1 and CDR2 sequences are KGHDR and SFDVKD. The CDR3 covers 13 residues. CDR3 loop: CATKAGNTGELFF. In DNA, the CDR3 is TGTGCCACCAAAGCAGGGAACACCGGGGAGCTGTTTTTT.

Many counts were recorded for this clonotype. The rearrangement links TRBV10-3 to TRBJ2-7, with 9 bases lining up with TRBD1. V was pared by 5 bases and J by 0 bases, with 2 bases of the junction left unmatched. Per the germline V gene, CDR1 is ENHRY and CDR2 is SYGVKD. The CDR3 covers 14 residues. CDR3 amino acids: CAISRDRDSYEQYF. CDR3 nucleotide sequence: TGTGCCATCAGTCGGGACAGGGACTCCTACGAGCAGTACTTC.